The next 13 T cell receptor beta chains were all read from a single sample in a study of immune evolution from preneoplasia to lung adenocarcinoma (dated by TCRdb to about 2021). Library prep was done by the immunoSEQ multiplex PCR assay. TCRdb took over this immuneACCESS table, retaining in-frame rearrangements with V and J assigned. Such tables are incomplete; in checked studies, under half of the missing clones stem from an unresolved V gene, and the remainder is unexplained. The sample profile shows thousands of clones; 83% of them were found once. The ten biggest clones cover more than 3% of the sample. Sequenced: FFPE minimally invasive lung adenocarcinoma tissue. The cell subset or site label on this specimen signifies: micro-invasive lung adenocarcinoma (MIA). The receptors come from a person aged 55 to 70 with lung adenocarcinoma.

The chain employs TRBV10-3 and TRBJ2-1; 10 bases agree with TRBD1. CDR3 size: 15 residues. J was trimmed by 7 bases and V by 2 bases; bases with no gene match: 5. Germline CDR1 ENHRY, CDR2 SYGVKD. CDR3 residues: CAISERGQGHNEQFF. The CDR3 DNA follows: TGTGCCATCAGTGAGAGGGGACAGGGGCATAATGAGCAGTTCTTC.

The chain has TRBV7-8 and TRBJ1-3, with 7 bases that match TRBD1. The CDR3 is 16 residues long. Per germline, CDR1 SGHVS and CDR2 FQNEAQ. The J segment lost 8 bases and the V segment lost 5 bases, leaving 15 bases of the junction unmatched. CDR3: CASSQDRVGAVDTIYF. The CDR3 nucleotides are TGTGCCAGCAGCCAAGACAGGGTGGGGGCTGTAGACACCATATATTTT.

CDR3 nucleotides: TGTGCCAGCTCATCCACCGGGACAGGGACGAGCAATGAGCAGTTCTTC. It encodes CASSSTGTGTSNEQFF. This rearrangement joins TRBV18 to TRBJ2-1, with 9 positions matching TRBD1. CDR3 size: 16 residues. After removal of 5 bases from V and 6 bases from J, the junction contained 11 bases not matched to a gene. The germline CDR1 and CDR2 sequences are KGHSH and LQKENI.

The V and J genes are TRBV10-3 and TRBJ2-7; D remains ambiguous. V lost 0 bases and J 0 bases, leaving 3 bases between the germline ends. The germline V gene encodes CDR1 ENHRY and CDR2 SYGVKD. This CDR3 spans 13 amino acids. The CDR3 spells CAISESGSYEQYF. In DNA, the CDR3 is TGTGCCATCAGTGAGTCAGGCTCCTACGAGCAGTACTTC.

CDR3 in DNA: TGTGCCAGCAGCTTGTGGGACAGGGGGACCTCCTACGAGCAGTACTTC. The encoded protein is CASSLWDRGTSYEQYF. V gene TRBV7-2 combines with J gene TRBJ2-7; TRBD1 agrees at 11 bases. CDR1 is SGHTA, CDR2 FQGNSA, per germline. J was trimmed by 0 bases and V by 3 bases; bases with no gene match: 4. The CDR3 loop spans 16 amino acids.

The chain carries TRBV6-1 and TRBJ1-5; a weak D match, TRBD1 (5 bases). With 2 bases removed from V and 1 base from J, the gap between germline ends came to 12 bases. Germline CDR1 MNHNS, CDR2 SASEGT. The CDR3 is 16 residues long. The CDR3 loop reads CASSERGEFSNQPQHF. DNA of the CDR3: TGTGCCAGCAGTGAAAGAGGGGAATTCAGCAATCAGCCCCAGCATTTT.

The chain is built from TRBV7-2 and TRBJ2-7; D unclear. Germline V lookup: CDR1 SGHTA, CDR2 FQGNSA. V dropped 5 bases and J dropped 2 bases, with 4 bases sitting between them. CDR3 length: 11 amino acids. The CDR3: CASSLTYEQYF. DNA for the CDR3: TGTGCCAGCAGCCTTACCTACGAGCAGTACTTC.

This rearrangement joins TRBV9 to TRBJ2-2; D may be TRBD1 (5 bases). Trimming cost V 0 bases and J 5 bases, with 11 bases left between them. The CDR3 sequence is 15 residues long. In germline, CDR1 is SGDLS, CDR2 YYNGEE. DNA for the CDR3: TGTGCCAGCAGCGTAGAGACAGAATCTACCGGGGAGCTGTTTTTT. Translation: CASSVETESTGELFF.

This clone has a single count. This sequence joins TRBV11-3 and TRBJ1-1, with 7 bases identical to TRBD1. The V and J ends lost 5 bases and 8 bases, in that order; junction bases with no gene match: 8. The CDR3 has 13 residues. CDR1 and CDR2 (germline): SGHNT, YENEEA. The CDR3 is CASSLSGQIEAFF. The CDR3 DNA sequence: TGTGCCAGCAGCCTCTCGGGACAGATAGAAGCTTTCTTT.

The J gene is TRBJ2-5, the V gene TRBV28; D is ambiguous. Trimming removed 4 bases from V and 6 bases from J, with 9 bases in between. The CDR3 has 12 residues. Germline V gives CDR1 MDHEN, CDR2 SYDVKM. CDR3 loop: CASSSGWQTQYF. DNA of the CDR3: TGTGCCAGCAGTTCGGGTTGGCAGACCCAGTACTTC.

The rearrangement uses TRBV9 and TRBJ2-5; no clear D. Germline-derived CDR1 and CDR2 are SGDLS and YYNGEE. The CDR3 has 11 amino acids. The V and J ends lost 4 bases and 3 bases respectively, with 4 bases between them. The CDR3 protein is CASSREETQYF. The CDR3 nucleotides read TGTGCCAGCAGCAGAGAAGAGACCCAGTACTTC. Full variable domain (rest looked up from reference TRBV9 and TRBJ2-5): DSGVTQTPKHLITATGQRVTLRCSPRSGDLSVYWYQQSLDQGLQFLIQYYNGEERAKGNILERFSAQQFPDLHSELNLSSLELGDSALYFCASSREETQYFGPGTRLLVL.

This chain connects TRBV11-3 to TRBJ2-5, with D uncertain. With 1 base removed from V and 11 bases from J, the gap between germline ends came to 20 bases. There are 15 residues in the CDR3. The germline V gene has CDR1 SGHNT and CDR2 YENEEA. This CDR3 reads CASSLVPSVMEEQYF. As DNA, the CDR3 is TGTGCCAGCAGCTTAGTACCTTCCGTGATGGAAGAGCAGTACTTC.

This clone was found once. The CDR3 DNA reads TGCGCCAGCAGGCTTTTAACCCGGGGCAATGAGCAGTTCTTC. It yields the protein CASRLLTRGNEQFF. The chain couples TRBV5-1 to TRBJ2-1, with a possible D match to TRBD2 (5 bases). V was cut by 5 bases and J by 6 bases, with 15 bases left in between. Per the germline V gene, CDR1 is SGHRS and CDR2 is YFSETQ. This CDR3 is built from 14 residues.